This T cell receptor beta chain was sequenced for a study of T-cell memory formation after mild COVID-19 (TCRdb year 2021). For context, the study as a whole: TCR sequence clusters from the two donors were largely donor specific. In a couple of donors, T-cell clones that expanded and contracted after mild COVID-19 were followed by sequencing TCRalpha and TCRbeta repertoires longitudinally. Two young, previously healthy adult volunteers, one female and one male, were included in the cohort. The research as a whole found: SARS-CoV-2 specificity was not confirmed for the second-wave clones peaking on day 37. Clones contracting from day 15 to 85 had balanced CD4/CD8 phenotypes, while a second wave expanding from day 15 to 37 was biased towards CD4+. Only two mild cases were covered in the study, and larger cohorts including severe cases with pre-infection samples were considered necessary. Contracting CD4+ clones were found mainly in CM and EM memory subsets, while CD8+ clones were enriched in EMRA. Some responding clones were found in pre-infection memory, which suggests that pre-existing cross-reactive memory T cells took part in the SARS-CoV-2 response.

Sequencing took place on an Illumina NovaSeq 6000. Using 5'RACE with constant-segment primers, TCRalpha and TCRbeta cDNA libraries were constructed, with sample barcodes and unique molecular identifiers added in the process. RNA was extracted from every sample with Trizol reagent. Libraries were amplified in two PCR steps, with a second sample barcode and Illumina TruSeq adapters added in the second step. Sequencing of the libraries was done on an Illumina NovaSeq, producing 2 x 150 bp paired-end reads. The authors' analysis ran thus. Demultiplexing of reads and collapsing into UMI-guided consensus sequences were performed with migec v1.2.7. With mixcr v2.1.11, UMI consensuses were aligned to TRA and TRB V and J templates and assembled into clonotypes. A clonotype was counted as expanded or contracted only if both edgeR and NoisET called the change significant, with noise models trained on biological replicates. edgeR calls used a false discovery rate-adjusted p below 0.01 and a log2 fold-change threshold of 1. As an exploratory analysis of dynamics, max-normalized trajectories of the 1000 most abundant clonotypes were examined with PCA combined with hierarchical clustering. Separately sequenced CD4+ and CD8+ repertoires were used to assign the CD4 or CD8 phenotype of responding clones. Using fastp trimming at Q25 and MiXCR clonotype assembly, TCRdb reanalyzed the public sequencing data and kept in-frame beta chains. All rows with the same CDR3 protein become a single entry with the most common DNA and genes. For this entry, the V and J calls and clone size follow TCRdb and not the study's own pipeline. This sample is represented by under 450,000 distinct CDR3 sequences; around an eighth of them were singletons. The ten largest clones take up less than 25% of the sample.

Ficoll-Paque density gradient centrifugation was used to isolate PBMCs. Turning to this clonotype: Its specific antigen is unknown. Base qualities are not provided; no much larger clone lies one nucleotide away.

The germline V gene yields KGHDR for CDR1 and SFDVKD for CDR2. The CDR3 starts with the cysteine, ends with the phenylalanine, and has 16 residues. CDR3 DNA only is kept here, 48 bases in frame from base 1. V gives up 4 bases and J gives up 0 bases, and the segment between their germline ends measures 9 bases. The sequence was collected from a man aged 18 to 29 who had mild COVID-19 (a few samples of this study predate the infection). The sample titles of this study are shuffled in the database, so cell type and time point are left out; the donor was told from shared clones. This sequence uses TRBV24-1 and TRBJ2-6; no D gene call is confident. The specimen sequenced was PBMCs or a T cell subset sorted from them (not recorded which). The DNA sequence is TGTGCCACCAGTGAACGAAGATCCTCTGGGGCCAACGTCCTGACTTTC. Its protein reads: CATSERRSSGANVLTF.